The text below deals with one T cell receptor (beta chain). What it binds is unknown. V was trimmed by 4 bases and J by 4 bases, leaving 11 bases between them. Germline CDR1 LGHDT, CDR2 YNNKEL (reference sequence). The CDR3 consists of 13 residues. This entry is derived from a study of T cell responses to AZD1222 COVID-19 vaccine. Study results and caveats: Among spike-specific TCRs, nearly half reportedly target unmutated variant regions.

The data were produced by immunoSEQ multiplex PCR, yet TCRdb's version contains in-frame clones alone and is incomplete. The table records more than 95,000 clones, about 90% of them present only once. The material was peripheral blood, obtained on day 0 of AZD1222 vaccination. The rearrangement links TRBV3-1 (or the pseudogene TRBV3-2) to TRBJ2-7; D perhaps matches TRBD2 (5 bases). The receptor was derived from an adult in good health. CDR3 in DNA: TGTGCCAGCAGCCTCGAAGGAGGATACGAGCAGTACTTC. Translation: CASSLEGGYEQYF.